The clone carrying this T cell receptor (beta chain) showed up many times. No antigen is known for it. This CDR3 is 14 amino acids long. The germline CDR1 and CDR2 sequences are ENHRY and SYGVKD. Trimming removed 2 bases at V and 5 bases at J, with 12 bases between. This entry is derived from a study of Graves' ophthalmopathy and Graves' hyperthyroidism. Turning to the study itself: Hyperthyroidism counted as stable given no ophthalmopathy within 18 months of follow-up. Points from the study as a whole: A majority of expanded thyroid clonotypes exceeding 0.001 frequency were likewise present in blood.

Scientists amplified the TCR beta CDR3 regions from RNA transcripts. HTBI primers were employed in first-round RT-PCR, then a second-round multiplex PCR followed. Via MiXCR, TCRdb re-called the multiplex PCR reads, giving one row per CDR3 protein. This table holds some 1.1 million distinct CDR3 sequences, about 38% found once. Certain patients were not enrolled. These were patients with other autoimmune diseases, uncontrolled infections, pregnancy or lactation. The chain employs TRBV10-3 and TRBJ1-1, with no clear D. The receptor was isolated from an adult man with Graves' hyperthyroidism. The specimen was peripheral blood or thyroid tissue (not recorded which). DNA of the CDR3: TGTGCCATCAGTGAGGTCCCCGCGGGGACTGAAGCTTTCTTT. Amino acid sequence: CAISEVPAGTEAFF.